This T cell receptor (beta chain) was retrieved from a study of T-cell memory formation after mild COVID-19. Points from the study as a whole: Several responding clones turned up in pre-infection memory, indicating that cross-reactive memory may have taken part. While clones contracting from day 15 to 85 were balanced between CD4 and CD8, later expanders leaned CD4+.

On this clonotype itself: What it recognizes is unknown.

TCRdb recomputed calls from the 5' RACE reads with MiXCR, one row per CDR3 protein. Of more than 120,000 distinct CDR3 sequences in the sample, 15% to 20% were seen once. The ends lost 6 bases at V and 3 bases at J; junction bases unmatched: 9. Per germline, CDR1 SNHLY and CDR2 FYNNEI. The CDR3 length is 16 residues. V usage is TRBV2 and J usage is TRBJ2-1; 9 bases agree with TRBD2. This TCR derives from an adult woman who had mild COVID-19 (a few samples of this study predate the infection). Cell type and time point are not known. Sequencing was performed on PBMCs or a T cell subset sorted from them (not recorded which). The CDR3 here is CASSPSYSGGYNEQFF. DNA of the CDR3: TGTGCCAGCAGCCCCTCCTATAGCGGGGGCTACAATGAGCAGTTCTTC.